Below, one T cell receptor beta chain is given with its context. Using immunoSEQ multiplex PCR, the repertoire was profiled, and TCRdb retains in-frame clones only, with some absent. The sample yields 250,000 to 350,000 clones, 75% to 90% seen once. The data stem from a study of blood T cell repertoires in COVID-19. This CDR3 contains 14 residues. Trimming removed 4 bases at V and 6 bases at J, with 16 bases between. Germline V gene sequence: CDR1 SGHRS, CDR2 YFSETQ. Sequencing used peripheral blood. This clonotype originated in a woman between 25 and 40 years old with COVID-19, enrolled during active disease. The rearrangement links TRBV5-1 to TRBJ1-2, with a weak D call TRBD1 (5 bases). This CDR3 reads CASSGNQGYDGYTF. CDR3 DNA: TGCGCCAGCAGCGGGAATCAGGGATACGATGGCTACACCTTC.